This T cell receptor (beta chain) was identified during a study of OX40 agonist ivuxolimab in advanced cancers. Study context: Dose-escalation patients suffered from hepatocellular carcinoma, melanoma, renal cell or head and neck cancer.

Concerning this clone: The antigen is not known.

Only in-frame clones appear in the TCRdb table, and some are missing; sequencing was by immunoSEQ multiplex PCR. Here the sample spans 70,000 or so clones, almost 90% being singletons. Findings and caveats of the study: At 0.1-3.0 mg/kg, partial responders had clonal expansion among the lowest observed. The antigens recognized by the expanded peripheral T cells, that is their antigen specificity, were not determined. Clonal expansion from baseline to week 6 occurred in both CD4+ and CD8+ T cells.

The TCR comes from an adult with an advanced solid tumor such as melanoma, head and neck, liver or kidney cancer. Sequenced here: CD4+ or CD8+ T cells sorted from blood, sampled in a trial of the OX40 agonist ivuxolimab.

CDR3 loop: CASSSREGGSYNEQFF. The CDR3 DNA is TGCGCCAGCAGCTCGAGGGAGGGGGGCTCCTACAATGAGCAGTTCTTC. The J gene is TRBJ2-1, the V gene TRBV5-1; D may be TRBD2 (7 bases). V lost 3 bases and J lost 0, with 13 bases in between. The V gene's germline CDR1 is SGHRS and CDR2 YFSETQ. This CDR3 comprises 16 residues.